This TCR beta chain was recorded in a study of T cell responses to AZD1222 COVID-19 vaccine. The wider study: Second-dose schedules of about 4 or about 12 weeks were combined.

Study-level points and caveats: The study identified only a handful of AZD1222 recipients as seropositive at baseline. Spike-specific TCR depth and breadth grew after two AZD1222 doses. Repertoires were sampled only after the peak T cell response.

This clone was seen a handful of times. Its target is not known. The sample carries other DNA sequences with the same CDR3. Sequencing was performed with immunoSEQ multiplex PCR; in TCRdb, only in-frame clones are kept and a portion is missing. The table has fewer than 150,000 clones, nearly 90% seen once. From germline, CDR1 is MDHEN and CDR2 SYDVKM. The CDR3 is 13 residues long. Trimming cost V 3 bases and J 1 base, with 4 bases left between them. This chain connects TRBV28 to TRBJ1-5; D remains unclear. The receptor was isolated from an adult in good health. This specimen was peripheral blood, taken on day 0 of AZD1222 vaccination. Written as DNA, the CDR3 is TGTGCCAGCAGTTTCTCCAGCAATCAGCCCCAGCATTTT. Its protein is CASSFSSNQPQHF.